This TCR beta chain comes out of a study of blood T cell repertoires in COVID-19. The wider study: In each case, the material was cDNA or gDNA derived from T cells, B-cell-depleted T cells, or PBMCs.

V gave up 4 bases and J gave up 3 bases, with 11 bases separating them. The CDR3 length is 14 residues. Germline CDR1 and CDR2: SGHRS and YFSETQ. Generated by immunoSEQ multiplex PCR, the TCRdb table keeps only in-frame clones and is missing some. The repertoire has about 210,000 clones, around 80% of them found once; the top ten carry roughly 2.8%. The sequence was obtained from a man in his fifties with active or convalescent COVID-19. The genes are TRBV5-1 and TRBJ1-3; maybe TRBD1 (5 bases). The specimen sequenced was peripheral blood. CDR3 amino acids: CASSPQGSGNTIYF. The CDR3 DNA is TGCGCCAGCAGCCCCCAGGGCAGTGGAAACACCATATATTTT.